This T cell receptor (beta chain) was sequenced for a study of cytomegalovirus exposure and HLA in healthy donors. Study findings and constraints: The productive fraction for most TCR beta V segments was about 90% or about 30% in an earlier analysis. The study recorded more than 150 TCR beta chains that were cytomegalovirus-associated. The authors later linked a missense DCLRE1C variant to TCR beta V- and J-gene trimming.

Details on this clone: Antigen: not known.

This CDR3 region has 15 residues. Looked up from germline, CDR1 is SGDLS and CDR2 is YYNGEE. Trimming took 0 bases from V and 2 from J, leaving 12 bases between them. With 60 Vbeta and 13 Jbeta primers, the PCR was carried out. Sequencing used immunoSEQ multiplex PCR; TCRdb keeps in-frame clones, though not all of them. The sample includes approximately 190,000 clones, roughly 80% of them seen just once. The V and J genes are TRBV9 and TRBJ2-7; D might be TRBD1 (5 bases). The source of this sequence is a woman between 18 and 29 years old in good health and CMV-seronegative. The sequenced sample consisted of PBMCs. Written as DNA, the CDR3 is TGTGCCAGCAGCGTAGAGCCAGGGAACACCTACGAGCAGTACTTC. It yields the protein CASSVEPGNTYEQYF.